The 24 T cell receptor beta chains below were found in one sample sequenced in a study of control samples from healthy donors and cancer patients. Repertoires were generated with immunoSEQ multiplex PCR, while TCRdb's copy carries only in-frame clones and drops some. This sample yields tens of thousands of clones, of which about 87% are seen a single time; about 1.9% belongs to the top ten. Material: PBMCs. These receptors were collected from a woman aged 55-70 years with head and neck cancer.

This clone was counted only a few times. The CDR3 sequence is CASSIGGSNTEAFF. DNA of the CDR3: TGTGCCAGTAGTATAGGGGGCAGCAACACTGAAGCTTTCTTT. The V call is TRBV19, the J call TRBJ1-1; possible D gene TRBD1, 5 bases. From germline, CDR1 is LNHDA and CDR2 SQIVND (reference sequence). This CDR3 spans 14 amino acids. The V and J ends lost 1 base and 2 bases respectively, with 8 bases between them. Based on the CDR3 plus reference TRBV19 and TRBJ1-1, the full variable domain is DGGITQSPKYLFRKEGQNVTLSCEQNLNHDAMYWYRQDPGQGLRLIYYSQIVNDFQKGDIAEGYSVSREKKESFPLTVTSAQKNPTAFYLCASSIGGSNTEAFFGQGTRLTVV.

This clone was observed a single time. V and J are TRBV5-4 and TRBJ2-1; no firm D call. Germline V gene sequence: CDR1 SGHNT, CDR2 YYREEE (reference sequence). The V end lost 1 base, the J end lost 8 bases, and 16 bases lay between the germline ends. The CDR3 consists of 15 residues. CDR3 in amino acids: CASSLSKSPIHEQFF. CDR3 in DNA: TGTGCCAGCAGCTTGTCGAAGAGCCCGATCCATGAGCAGTTCTTC.

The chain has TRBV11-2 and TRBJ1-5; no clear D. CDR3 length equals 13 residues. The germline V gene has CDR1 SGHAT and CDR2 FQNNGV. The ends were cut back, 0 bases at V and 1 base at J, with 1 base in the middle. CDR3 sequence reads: CASSLESNQPQHF. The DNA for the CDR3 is TGTGCCAGCAGCTTAGAAAGCAATCAGCCCCAGCATTTT.

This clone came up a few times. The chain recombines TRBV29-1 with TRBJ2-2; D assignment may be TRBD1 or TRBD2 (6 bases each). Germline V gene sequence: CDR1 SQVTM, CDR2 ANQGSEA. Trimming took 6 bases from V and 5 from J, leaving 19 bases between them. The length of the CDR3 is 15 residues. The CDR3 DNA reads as TGCAGCGTCCGAAGGGGGGACATTACTACCGGGGAGCTGTTTTTT. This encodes CSVRRGDITTGELFF.

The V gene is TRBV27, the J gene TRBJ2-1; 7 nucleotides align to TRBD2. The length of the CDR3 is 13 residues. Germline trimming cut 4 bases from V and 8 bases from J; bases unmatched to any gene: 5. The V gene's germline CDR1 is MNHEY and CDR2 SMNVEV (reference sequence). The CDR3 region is CASSWTSSDEQFF. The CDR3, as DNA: TGTGCCAGCAGTTGGACTAGTTCGGATGAGCAGTTCTTC.

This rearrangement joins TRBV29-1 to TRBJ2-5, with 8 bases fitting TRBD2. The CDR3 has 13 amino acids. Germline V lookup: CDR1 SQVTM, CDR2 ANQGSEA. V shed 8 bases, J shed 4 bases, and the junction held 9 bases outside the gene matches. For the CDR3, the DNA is TGCAGCCTCCTCCGGGAGGGGGGAGAGACCCAGTACTTC. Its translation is CSLLREGGETQYF. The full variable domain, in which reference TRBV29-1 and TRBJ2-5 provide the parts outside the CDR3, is SAVISQKPSRDICQRGTSLTIQCQVDSQVTMMFWYRQQPGQSLTLIATANQGSEATYESGFVIDKFPISRPNLTFSTLTVSNMSPEDSSIYLCSLLREGGETQYFGPGTRLLVL.

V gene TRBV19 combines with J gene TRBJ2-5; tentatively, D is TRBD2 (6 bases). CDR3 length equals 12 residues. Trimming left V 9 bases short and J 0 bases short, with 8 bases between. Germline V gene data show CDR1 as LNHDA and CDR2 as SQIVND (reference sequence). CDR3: CASRDYQETQYF. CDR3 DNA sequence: TGTGCCAGCAGGGACTACCAAGAGACCCAGTACTTC.

The CDR3 DNA reads as TGTGCCAGCAGCGTCCGGGAAGAGACCCAGTACTTC. It specifies CASSVREETQYF. The rearrangement links TRBV9 to TRBJ2-5, with D unresolved. CDR3 length equals 12 residues. V was pared by 2 bases and J by 3 bases, with 5 bases between. CDR1 and CDR2 (germline): SGDLS, YYNGEE.

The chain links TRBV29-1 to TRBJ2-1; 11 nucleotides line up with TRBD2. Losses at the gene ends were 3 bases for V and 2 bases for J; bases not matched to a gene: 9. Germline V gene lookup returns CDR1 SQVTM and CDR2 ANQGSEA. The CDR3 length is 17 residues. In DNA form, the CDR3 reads TGCAGCGTTGATTCTGGTAGCGGGAGGGCAGCCTACAATGAGCAGTTCTTC. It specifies CSVDSGSGRAAYNEQFF.

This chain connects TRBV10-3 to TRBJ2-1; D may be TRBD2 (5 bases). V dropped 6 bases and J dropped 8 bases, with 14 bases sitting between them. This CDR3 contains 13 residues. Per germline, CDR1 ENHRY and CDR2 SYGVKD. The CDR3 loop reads CAISGGLLDEQFF. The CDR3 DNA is TGTGCCATCAGCGGCGGGCTTTTGGATGAGCAGTTCTTC.

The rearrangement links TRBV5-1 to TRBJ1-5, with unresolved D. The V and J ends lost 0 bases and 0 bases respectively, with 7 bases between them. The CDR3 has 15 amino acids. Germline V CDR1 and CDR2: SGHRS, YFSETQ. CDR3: CASSLEGYSNQPQHF. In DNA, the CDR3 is TGCGCCAGCAGCTTGGAGGGCTATAGCAATCAGCCCCAGCATTTT.

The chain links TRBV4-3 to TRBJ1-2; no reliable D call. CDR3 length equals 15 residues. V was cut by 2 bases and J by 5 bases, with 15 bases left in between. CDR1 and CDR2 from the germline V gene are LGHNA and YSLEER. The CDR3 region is CASSQRTGNTYGYTF. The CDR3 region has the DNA TGCGCCAGCAGCCAACGAACCGGGAACACTTATGGCTACACCTTC.

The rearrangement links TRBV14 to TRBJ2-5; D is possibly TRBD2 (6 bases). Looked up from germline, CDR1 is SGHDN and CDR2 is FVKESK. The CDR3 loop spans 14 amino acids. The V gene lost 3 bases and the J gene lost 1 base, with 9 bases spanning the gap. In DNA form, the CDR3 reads TGTGCCAGCAGCCAGCGACTAGTCCAAGAGACCCAGTACTTC. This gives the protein CASSQRLVQETQYF. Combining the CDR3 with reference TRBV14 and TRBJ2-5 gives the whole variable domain EAGVTQFPSHSVIEKGQTVTLRCDPISGHDNLYWYRRVMGKEIKFLLHFVKESKQDESGMPNNRFLAERTGGTYSTLKVQPAELEDSGVYFCASSQRLVQETQYFGPGTRLLVL.

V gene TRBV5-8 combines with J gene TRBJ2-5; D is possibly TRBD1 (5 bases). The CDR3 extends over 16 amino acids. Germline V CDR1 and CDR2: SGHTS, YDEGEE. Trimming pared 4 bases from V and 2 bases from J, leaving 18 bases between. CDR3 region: CASSPRQGPTQETQYF. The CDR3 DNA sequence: TGTGCCAGCAGCCCACGTCAGGGCCCGACACAAGAGACCCAGTACTTC. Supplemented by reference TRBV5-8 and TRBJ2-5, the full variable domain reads EAGVTQSPTHLIKTRGQQATLRCSPISGHTSVYWYQQALGLGLQFLLWYDEGEERNRGNFPPRFSGRQFPNYSSELNVNALELEDSALYLCASSPRQGPTQETQYFGPGTRLLVL.

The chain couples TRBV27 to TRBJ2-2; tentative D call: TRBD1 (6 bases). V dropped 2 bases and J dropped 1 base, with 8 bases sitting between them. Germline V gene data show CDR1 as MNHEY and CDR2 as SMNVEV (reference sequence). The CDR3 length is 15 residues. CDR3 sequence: CASSLAGVNTGELFF. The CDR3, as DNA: TGTGCCAGCAGTTTAGCAGGGGTGAACACCGGGGAGCTGTTTTTT.

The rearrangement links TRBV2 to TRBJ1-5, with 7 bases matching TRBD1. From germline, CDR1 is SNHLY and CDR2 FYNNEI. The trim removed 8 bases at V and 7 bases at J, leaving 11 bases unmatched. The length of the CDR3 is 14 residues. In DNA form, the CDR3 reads TGTGCCAGCGGTTTTCAAGGGGGCAGCCAGCCCCAGCATTTT. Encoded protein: CASGFQGGSQPQHF.

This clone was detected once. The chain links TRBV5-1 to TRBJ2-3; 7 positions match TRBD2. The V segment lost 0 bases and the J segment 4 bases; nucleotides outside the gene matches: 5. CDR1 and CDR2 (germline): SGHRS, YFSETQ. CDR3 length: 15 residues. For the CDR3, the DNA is TGCGCCAGCAGCTTGGTGGGACTAATCCCAGATACGCAGTATTTT. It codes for CASSLVGLIPDTQYF.

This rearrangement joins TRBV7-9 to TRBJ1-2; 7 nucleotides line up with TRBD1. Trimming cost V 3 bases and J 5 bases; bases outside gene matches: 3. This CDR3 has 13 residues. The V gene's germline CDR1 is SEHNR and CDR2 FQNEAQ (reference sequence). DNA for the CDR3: TGTGCCAGCAGCTTGGACAGGATTTATGGCTACACCTTC. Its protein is CASSLDRIYGYTF.

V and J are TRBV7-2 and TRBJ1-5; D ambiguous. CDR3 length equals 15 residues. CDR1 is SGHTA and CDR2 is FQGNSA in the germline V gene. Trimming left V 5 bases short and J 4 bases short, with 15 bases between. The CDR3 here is CASSPREGRNQPQHF. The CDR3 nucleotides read TGTGCCAGCAGCCCCCGTGAGGGCAGGAATCAGCCCCAGCATTTT.

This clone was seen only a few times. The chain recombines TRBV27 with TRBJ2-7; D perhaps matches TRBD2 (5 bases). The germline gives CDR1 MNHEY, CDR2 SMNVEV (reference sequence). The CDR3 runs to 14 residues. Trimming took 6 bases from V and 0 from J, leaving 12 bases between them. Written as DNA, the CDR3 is TGTGCCAGCAGGGACTTTTGGGACTCCTACGAGCAGTACTTC. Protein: CASRDFWDSYEQYF.

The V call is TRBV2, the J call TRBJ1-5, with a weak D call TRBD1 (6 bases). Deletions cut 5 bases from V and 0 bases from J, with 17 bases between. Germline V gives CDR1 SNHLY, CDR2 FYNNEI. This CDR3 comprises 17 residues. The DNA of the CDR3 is TGTGCCAGCAGTTTGTGGGGGGGGGCTGATAGCAATCAGCCCCAGCATTTT. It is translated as CASSLWGGADSNQPQHF.

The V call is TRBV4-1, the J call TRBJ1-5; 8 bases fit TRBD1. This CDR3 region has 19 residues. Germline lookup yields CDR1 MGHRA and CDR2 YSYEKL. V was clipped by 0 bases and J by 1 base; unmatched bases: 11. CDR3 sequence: CASSQEWSGRGLSNQPQHF. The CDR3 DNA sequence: TGCGCCAGCAGCCAAGAGTGGAGCGGCAGGGGGCTGAGCAATCAGCCCCAGCATTTT.

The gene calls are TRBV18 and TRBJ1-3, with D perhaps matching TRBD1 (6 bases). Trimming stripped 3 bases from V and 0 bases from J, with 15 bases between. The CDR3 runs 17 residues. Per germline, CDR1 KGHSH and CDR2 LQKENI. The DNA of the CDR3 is TGTGCCAGCTCACCCGAGAGCGGGGGCAGCTCTGGAAACACCATATATTTT. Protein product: CASSPESGGSSGNTIYF.

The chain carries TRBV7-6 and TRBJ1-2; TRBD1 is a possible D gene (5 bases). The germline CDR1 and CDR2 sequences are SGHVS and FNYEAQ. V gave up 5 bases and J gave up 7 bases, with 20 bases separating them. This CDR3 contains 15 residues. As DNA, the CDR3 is TGTGCCAGCAGCCCAAGTTACAGGAGGTTAGGTGGCTACACCTTC. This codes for CASSPSYRRLGGYTF.